This entry describes one T cell receptor (beta chain). Its antigen is unknown. No base-level quality is on record; no much larger clone is a single base apart. Flow cytometry had shown CD8+CD57+ cell expansion in the patients selected for sequencing. Every patient had severe acquired aplastic anemia, diagnosed using the International Study of Aplastic Anemia and Agranulocytosis and Camitta criteria. No patient had received any therapy when blood was sampled. TCR repertoires of sorted CD4+ and CD8+ blood T cells from severe aplastic anemia patients and healthy subjects were deep-sequenced in the study. Patients were enrolled under clinicaltrials.gov protocols 00001620, 01623167, 00001397, 00071045, 00081523 and 00961064 in the USA. Ficoll-Paque density gradient centrifugation was used to isolate peripheral blood mononuclear cells. Before DNA extraction, CD4+ and CD8+ T cells were sorted by FACS or by magnetic beads.

The data derive from a study of CD8+CD57+ T cells in acquired aplastic anemia (dated by TCRdb to between 2018 and 2020). Background on the whole study: DNA extracted from sorted CD4+ and CD8+ cells had a mean of roughly 3.4 ug, with a range of about 0.2 to 30 ug. CD8+CD57+ expansion was defined as a frequency above the mean frequency observed in healthy subjects.

V is pruned by 6 bases and J by 4 bases, leaving 9 bases of the junction without a gene match. The germline V gene (reference sequence) gives CDR1 as LNHDA and CDR2 as SQIVND. The CDR3 measures 15 amino acids from cysteine to phenylalanine. The retained sequence is limited to the CDR3, 45 bases, with the frame set at the first base. Results the study describes overall, beyond this receptor: Roughly 30 CD8+ CDR3 sequences were shared between patients and controls but appeared highly expressed in patients and within their immunodominant clones. No significant difference in CD8+ Simpson's diversity was found between patients and healthy controls (P=0.060).

TCR beta VDJ combination and CDR3 sequence profiling used genomic DNA as the template. An Illumina HiSeq 2000 was used for TCR repertoire sequencing. Processing in the source paper ran as follows. TRBV/TRBJ rearrangement plots, CDR3 size and DJ length profiles, and Simpson's diversity index were used to assess repertoires. Whichever DNA sequence was most abundant in the deep sequencing data was defined as the immunodominant clone. CDR3 amino acid sequences were screened for sharing across subjects and were compared with published repertoires and the VDJdb database. In-frame beta chains were kept once TCRdb had trimmed the public reads at Q25 with fastp and called clones with MiXCR. When rows share a CDR3 protein, they turn into one entry using the most common DNA and genes. TCRdb, not the original authors, processed these V and J calls. In all, the sample holds under 200,000 distinct CDR3 sequences, and 71% of those were seen once. Of the sample, about 50% falls within the top ten clones.

Sequenced material: sorted CD4+, CD8+, or CD8+CD57+ T cells (not recorded which) from PBMCs. Here the chain combines TRBV19 and TRBJ2-5, and 9 junction bases match TRBD1. The TCR was taken from a human donor with aplastic anemia. At the DNA level, the sequence is TGTGCCAGTAGCGAGACAGGGGGAGGGAGAGAGACCCAGTACTTC. Its product reads: CASSETGGGRETQYF.